This T cell receptor (beta chain) was identified in a study of cytomegalovirus exposure and HLA in healthy donors. Study-level points and caveats: Fewer N-insertions (relative to the roughly 720-donor mean) were reportedly seen in an Asian-associated ancestry cluster in a later analysis. CMV serostatus was the only recorded immune exposure for donors. Roughly uniform depth of sequencing across donors was assumed in presence/absence analyses. Some highly shared sequence variants likely arose as a pipeline artifact.

The V gene's germline CDR1 is SGHRS and CDR2 YFSETQ. Trimming pared 0 bases from V and 5 bases from J, leaving 8 bases between. This CDR3 is built from 13 residues. Concerning this clone itself: Its antigen is currently unknown.

The PCR had 60 Vbeta and 13 Jbeta primers. The method was immunoSEQ multiplex PCR; TCRdb's version includes in-frame clones alone and lacks a portion of them. The table includes 80,000 to 95,000 clones, 60% to 85% detected once. Sample: PBMCs. The TCR comes from a man between 18 and 35 years old in good health and CMV-seropositive. The V gene is TRBV5-1, the J gene TRBJ2-5, with D tentatively TRBD2 (5 bases). CDR3 region: CASSLGQRETQYF. DNA of the CDR3: TGCGCCAGCAGCTTGGGGCAGCGGGAGACCCAGTACTTC.